This TCR beta chain came from a study of OX40 agonist ivuxolimab in advanced cancers. Study context: Ivuxolimab, an agonistic anti-OX40 (CD134) antibody, was given to patients. Patients undergoing dose escalation presented with hepatocellular carcinoma, melanoma, renal cell or head and neck cancer. Among those enrolled, mean age was around 55 years (range 23 to 79) and approximately 80% were male. Study results and caveats: Undetermined was the antigen specificity of the expanded peripheral T cells.

V lost 5 bases to trimming and J lost 2 bases; unmatched junction nucleotides: 13. Looked up from germline, CDR1 is SGHTA and CDR2 is FQGNSA. The CDR3 consists of 17 residues. A note on this clone: Its antigen is undetermined.

The data were produced by immunoSEQ multiplex PCR, yet TCRdb's version contains in-frame clones alone and is incomplete. The sample lists tens of thousands of clones, 85% to 90% occurring once. The origin of this receptor is an adult with an advanced solid tumor such as melanoma, head and neck, liver or kidney cancer. The rearrangement uses TRBV7-2 and TRBJ2-7; 9 bases map to TRBD1. Sequencing was performed on CD4+ or CD8+ T cells sorted from blood, taken in a trial of the OX40 agonist ivuxolimab. CDR3 sequence (DNA): TGTGCCAGCAGCCGCAAAACTTCGGGACAGGGTACCTACGAGCAGTACTTC. Encoded protein: CASSRKTSGQGTYEQYF.